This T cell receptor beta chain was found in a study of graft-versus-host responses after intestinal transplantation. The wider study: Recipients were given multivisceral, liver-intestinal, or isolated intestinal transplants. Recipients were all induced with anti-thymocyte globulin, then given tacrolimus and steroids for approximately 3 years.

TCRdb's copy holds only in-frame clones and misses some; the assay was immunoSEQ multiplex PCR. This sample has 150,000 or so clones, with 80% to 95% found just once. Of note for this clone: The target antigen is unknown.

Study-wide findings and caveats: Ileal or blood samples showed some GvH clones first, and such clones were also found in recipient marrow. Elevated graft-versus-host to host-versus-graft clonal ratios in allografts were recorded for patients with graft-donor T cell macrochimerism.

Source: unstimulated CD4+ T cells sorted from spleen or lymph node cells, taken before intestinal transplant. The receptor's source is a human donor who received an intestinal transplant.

Here the CDR3 reads CASSSRISGANVLTF. CDR3 bases: TGTGCCAGCAGTTCCCGGATCTCTGGGGCCAACGTCCTGACTTTC. The chain has TRBV28 and TRBJ2-6; D unresolved. Germline loops: CDR1 MDHEN, CDR2 SYDVKM. The V end was cut by 4 bases, the J end by 0 bases, with 7 bases between. The CDR3 totals 15 residues.